The clone carrying this TCR beta chain came up a few times. V lost 8 bases to trimming and J lost 0 bases, with 13 bases between them. Germline assignment: CDR1 SEHNR and CDR2 FQNEAQ (reference sequence). The CDR3 length is 14 residues. The sample is drawn from a study of OX40 agonist ivuxolimab in advanced cancers. The assay was immunoSEQ multiplex PCR, and TCRdb's table has in-frame clones only and misses some. The sample has roughly 67,000 clones, 87% seen once. The receptor was isolated from an adult with an advanced solid tumor such as melanoma, head and neck, liver or kidney cancer. This chain uses TRBV7-9 with TRBJ1-1; D gene ambiguous. Here the sequenced sample was CD4+ or CD8+ T cells sorted from blood, taken in a trial of the OX40 agonist ivuxolimab. In DNA form, the CDR3 reads TGTGCCAGCGGGAGGACGGATCTGAACACTGAAGCTTTCTTT. It yields the protein CASGRTDLNTEAFF.